The TCR beta chain described here comes from a study of cytomegalovirus exposure and HLA in healthy donors. Assay: immunoSEQ multiplex PCR; the TCRdb copy retains only in-frame clones and omits some. In the table there are approximately 280,000 clones, approximately 86% of which are singletons. Trimming removed 6 bases from V and 6 bases from J, with 8 bases in between. The length of the CDR3 is 11 residues. CDR1 and CDR2 from the germline V gene are MRHNA and SNTAGT. Sample: PBMCs. The sequence came from a woman aged 18-29 years in good health and CMV-seronegative. The chain recombines TRBV6-4 with TRBJ1-2, with D possibly matching TRBD1 (5 bases). The chain's CDR3 is CASRGQNGYTF. The CDR3 bases are TGTGCCAGCAGGGGGCAGAATGGCTACACCTTC.